The 13 T cell receptor beta chains given below trace back to one sample, sequenced in a study of patients and donors after allogeneic stem cell transplantation. TCRdb redid the calling of the RT-PCR reads with MiXCR, one entry per CDR3 protein. Of approximately 150,000 distinct CDR3 sequences listed, 30% are singletons. The sequencing input was blood, either unsorted or a sorted T cell fraction (not recorded which). The receptors were gathered from a human donor who was either an allogeneic HSCT recipient or a stem cell or donor lymphocyte infusion donor (not recorded which). It is not recorded whose cells these are; they may come from a transplant donor.

This chain links TRBV5-1 with TRBJ2-7; 10 nucleotides line up with TRBD1. The trim removed 3 bases at V and 5 bases at J, leaving 2 bases unmatched. CDR1 is SGHRS, CDR2 YFSETQ, per germline. This CDR3 is 13 amino acids long. CDR3 in DNA: TGCGCCAGCAGCTGGACAGGGGGTAACGAGCAGTACTTC. Protein sequence: CASSWTGGNEQYF.

This clonotype was counted ten times or more. The V and J genes are TRBV11-2 and TRBJ2-1; D is perhaps TRBD1 (6 bases). This CDR3 has 16 residues. V lost 1 base, J lost 7 bases, and 17 bases lay in between. Germline values: CDR1 SGHAT, CDR2 FQNNGV. CDR3 protein: CASSLGSDSRGNEQFF. CDR3 coding DNA: TGTGCCAGCAGCTTAGGGTCTGACTCAAGGGGGAATGAGCAGTTCTTC. Combining the CDR3 with reference TRBV11-2 and TRBJ2-1 gives the whole variable domain EAGVAQSPRYKIIEKRQSVAFWCNPISGHATLYWYQQILGQGPKLLIQFQNNGVVDDSQLPKDRFSAERLKGVDSTLKIQPAKLEDSAVYLCASSLGSDSRGNEQFFGPGTRLTVL.

This clonotype turned up a few times. The chain carries TRBV20-1 and TRBJ2-1; 7 bases fit TRBD2. Germline loops: CDR1 DFQATT, CDR2 SNEGSKA (reference sequence). The V and J ends lost 1 base and 2 bases, in that order; junction bases with no gene match: 5. The CDR3 contains 15 residues. CDR3 sequence (DNA): TGCAGTGCTAGAGGTCGACTAGCCGCCTACAATGAGCAGTTCTTC. Amino acid sequence: CSARGRLAAYNEQFF.

The chain employs TRBV24-1 and TRBJ2-1; 12 bases are a match to TRBD2. CDR1 is KGHDR and CDR2 is SFDVKD in the germline V gene. This CDR3 region has 13 residues. The V gene end was trimmed by 12 bases and the J gene end by 6 bases; junction bases not matched to a gene: 5. The CDR3 reads CASGLAGLNEQFF. The CDR3 DNA reads TGTGCCTCAGGACTAGCGGGGCTCAATGAGCAGTTCTTC.

CDR3 region: CASSVGSLYQPQHF. The DNA of the CDR3 is TGTGCCAGCAGCGTTGGCAGCCTATATCAGCCCCAGCATTTT. The rearrangement joins TRBV9 to TRBJ1-5; D is uncertain. CDR3 length: 14 residues. The germline V gene encodes CDR1 SGDLS and CDR2 YYNGEE. V was shortened by 2 bases and J by 5 bases, with 11 bases between the two germline ends.

This rearrangement joins TRBV30 to TRBJ2-1, with 8 nucleotides matching TRBD2. The CDR3 consists of 15 residues. V lost 1 base to trimming and J lost 2 bases; unmatched junction nucleotides: 4. Per the germline V gene, CDR1 is GTSNPN and CDR2 is SVGIG (reference sequence). This chain's CDR3 is CAWSETSGTYNEQFF. CDR3 DNA: TGTGCCTGGAGTGAAACTAGCGGAACCTACAATGAGCAGTTCTTC.

This clonotype has a handful of counts. The V gene is TRBV20-1, the J gene TRBJ2-7, with 9 bases that match TRBD2. The ends lost 3 bases at V and 4 bases at J; junction bases unmatched: 4. Germline V gene lookup returns CDR1 DFQATT and CDR2 SNEGSKA (reference sequence). The CDR3 spans 13 residues. CDR3: CSARREGEYEQYF. In DNA form, the CDR3 reads TGCAGTGCTAGGCGGGAGGGCGAGTACGAGCAGTACTTC.

The chain uses TRBV4-3 and TRBJ1-4; 9 bases match TRBD1. The junction had 5 bases not matched to a gene; V was cut back by 1 base and J by 5 bases. The length of the CDR3 is 16 residues. Germline V gives CDR1 LGHNA, CDR2 YSLEER. The CDR3 here is CASSQGEDRGNEKLFF. Here the CDR3 DNA reads TGCGCCAGCAGCCAAGGGGAAGACAGGGGGAATGAAAAACTGTTTTTT.

CDR3 bases: TGCAGCGCGGGACACCTGAACACTGAAGCTTTCTTT. It is translated as CSAGHLNTEAFF. The chain carries TRBV29-1 and TRBJ1-1; possibly TRBD1 for D (6 bases). Germline V CDR1 and CDR2: SQVTM, ANQGSEA. The CDR3 consists of 12 residues. With 7 bases removed from V and 0 bases from J, the gap between germline ends came to 9 bases.

This chain uses TRBV29-1 with TRBJ2-3; D is ambiguous. Germline CDR1 is SQVTM and CDR2 is ANQGSEA. V gave up 4 bases and J gave up 2 bases, with 10 bases separating them. CDR3 size: 13 residues. Here the CDR3 reads CSVGSRLTDTQYF. The CDR3 DNA follows: TGCAGCGTTGGCTCCCGGCTCACAGATACGCAGTATTTT.

The sample holds a few counts of this clonotype. V and J are TRBV7-3 and TRBJ1-1, with D perhaps TRBD1 (6 bases). The ends were cut back, 5 bases at V and 4 bases at J, with 14 bases in the middle. The V gene's germline CDR1 is SGHTA and CDR2 FQGTGA. The CDR3 has 14 amino acids. In nucleotides, the CDR3 is TGTGCCAGCAGCGACTACGGGGACACCACTGAAGCTTTCTTT. Its translation is CASSDYGDTTEAFF.

This clonotype was observed once. The chain has TRBV7-9 and TRBJ2-3; 7 bases line up with TRBD1. Germline V lookup: CDR1 SEHNR, CDR2 FQNEAQ (reference sequence). Trimming removed 10 bases from V and 1 base from J; junction bases left unmatched: 5. The CDR3 spans 13 residues. CDR3: CANAGQGTDTQYF. The CDR3 region has the DNA TGTGCCAACGCAGGACAGGGCACAGATACGCAGTATTTT.

This clonotype was counted between two and nine times. This sequence joins TRBV7-2 and TRBJ1-1; D is uncertain. Germline V gene data show CDR1 as SGHTA and CDR2 as FQGNSA. The CDR3 runs 14 residues. Trimming stripped 5 bases from V and 0 bases from J, with 10 bases between. This chain's CDR3 is CASSLQPMNTEAFF. CDR3 coding DNA: TGTGCCAGCAGCCTACAGCCCATGAACACTGAAGCTTTCTTT.